These 21 T cell receptor beta chains came from one sample sequenced in a study of T cell responses to AZD1222 COVID-19 vaccine. Clones were sequenced by immunoSEQ multiplex PCR, and TCRdb holds only the in-frame ones, with some missing. Of tens of thousands of clones listed, 80% to 90% were seen once; the top ten hold over 25%. The input for sequencing was peripheral blood, taken 28 days after the second AZD1222 dose. These receptor sequences come from an adult who received the AZD1222 COVID-19 vaccine.

The CDR3 DNA reads as TGTGCCAGCAGCCCAGCGGGAGGGCCTTACAATGAGCAGTTCTTC. Its protein product is CASSPAGGPYNEQFF. The chain is built from TRBV11-2 and TRBJ2-1; 10 bases map to TRBD2. This CDR3 comprises 15 residues. Germline trimming cut 5 bases from V and 4 bases from J; bases unmatched to any gene: 5. Germline V gene lookup returns CDR1 SGHAT and CDR2 FQNNGV.

The chain carries TRBV29-1 and TRBJ2-3; 13 bases map to TRBD2. The CDR3 covers 16 residues. After removal of 8 bases from V and 4 bases from J, the junction contained 12 bases not matched to a gene. From germline, CDR1 is SQVTM and CDR2 ANQGSEA. The CDR3: CSLLTWTSGSSDTQYF. For the CDR3, the DNA is TGCAGCTTACTTACGTGGACTAGCGGGAGCTCAGATACGCAGTATTTT.

The gene calls are TRBV9 and TRBJ1-2; TRBD1 is a possible D gene (6 bases). Trimming pared 0 bases from V and 4 bases from J, leaving 13 bases between. The CDR3 runs to 15 residues. From germline, CDR1 is SGDLS and CDR2 YYNGEE. The CDR3 sequence is CASSVGTGHLYGYTF. DNA for the CDR3: TGTGCCAGCAGCGTAGGTACAGGGCATCTCTATGGCTACACCTTC.

V is TRBV3-1 (or the pseudogene TRBV3-2) and J is TRBJ2-4; D might be TRBD1 (6 bases). Germline V gene sequence: CDR1 LGHDT, CDR2 YNNKEL (reference sequence). The CDR3 extends over 16 amino acids. The germline V and J ends were trimmed by 1 base and 5 bases, with 15 bases remaining between them. The CDR3 loop reads CASSQGRQVPQNIQYF. CDR3 coding DNA: TGTGCCAGCAGCCAAGGCCGACAGGTCCCACAAAACATTCAGTACTTC.

V usage is TRBV2 and J usage is TRBJ2-7, with D possibly being TRBD1 (5 bases). Germline CDR1 reads SNHLY; CDR2 reads FYNNEI. The germline V and J ends were trimmed by 4 bases and 4 bases, with 8 bases remaining between them. The CDR3 contains 12 residues. The CDR3 DNA reads as TGTGCCAGCAGTGCTCAGGGTTACGAGCAGTACTTC. Translation gives CASSAQGYEQYF.

V is TRBV5-1 and J is TRBJ1-2; no clear D gene. Trimming took off 5 bases at V and 3 bases at J, with 11 bases between the two ends. This CDR3 contains 13 residues. Germline V lookup: CDR1 SGHRS, CDR2 YFSETQ. CDR3 nucleotides: TGCGCCAGCAGGGAACCCTCGGACTATGGCTACACCTTC. Translated, it gives CASREPSDYGYTF.

The gene calls are TRBV4-2 and TRBJ2-6; maybe TRBD1 (6 bases). The length of the CDR3 is 18 residues. Germline CDR1 is LGHNA and CDR2 is YNFKEQ. V lost 0 bases and J 0 bases, leaving 12 bases between the germline ends. The CDR3 loop reads CASSQDDRPPSGANVLTF. The CDR3 coding sequence is TGTGCCAGCAGCCAAGACGACAGGCCCCCCTCTGGGGCCAACGTCCTGACTTTC.

The rearrangement uses TRBV2 and TRBJ1-3; no clear D gene. The V and J ends lost 6 bases and 0 bases respectively, with 12 bases between them. The CDR3 totals 15 residues. CDR1 SNHLY and CDR2 FYNNEI come from the germline V gene. CDR3 loop: CASRATALSGNTIYF. The CDR3 bases are TGTGCCAGCAGAGCCACAGCTCTCTCTGGAAACACCATATATTTT.

As DNA, the CDR3 is TGTGCCAGCAGACCTCTCCGGGGGTTCACAGATACGCAGTATTTT. This codes for CASRPLRGFTDTQYF. The chain has TRBV5-5 and TRBJ2-3; perhaps TRBD2 as D (6 bases). This CDR3 spans 15 amino acids. Germline V CDR1 and CDR2: SGHKS, YYEKEE (reference sequence). Trimming pared 5 bases from V and 2 bases from J, leaving 15 bases between.

CDR3 DNA sequence: TGTGCCAGCAGCGCCGAACCCTACTCTGGGGCCAACGTCCTGACTTTC. This gives the protein CASSAEPYSGANVLTF. V usage is TRBV7-6 and J usage is TRBJ2-6, with D unresolved. The CDR3 is 16 amino acids. CDR1 is SGHVS, CDR2 FNYEAQ, per germline. Trimming removed 5 bases from V and 0 bases from J, with 11 bases in between.

In this sample, this clone turned up once. The chain uses TRBV7-9 and TRBJ1-2; 7 nucleotides match TRBD1. The germline CDR1 and CDR2 sequences are SEHNR and FQNEAQ (reference sequence). The junction had 11 bases not matched to a gene; V was cut back by 1 base and J by 3 bases. This CDR3 contains 17 residues. CDR3 amino acids: CASSLGFPGTADYGYTF. As DNA, the CDR3 is TGTGCCAGCAGCTTAGGATTCCCCGGGACAGCTGACTATGGCTACACCTTC.

This clone was counted between two and nine times. The chain has TRBV7-9 and TRBJ2-7, with 11 bases lining up with TRBD2. The CDR3 runs to 16 residues. V lost 4 bases, J lost 1 base, and 6 bases stayed unmatched. The V gene's germline CDR1 is SEHNR and CDR2 FQNEAQ (reference sequence). The CDR3 region is CASSWGGLAGSYEQYF. The CDR3 nucleotides are TGTGCCAGCAGCTGGGGTGGACTAGCGGGTTCCTACGAGCAGTACTTC.

The CDR3 reads CASSMGLARNTDTQYF. The CDR3 DNA reads as TGTGCCAGCAGTATGGGACTAGCGAGAAACACAGATACGCAGTATTTT. This chain links TRBV28 with TRBJ2-3; 10 bases fit TRBD2. This CDR3 is 16 amino acids long. J lost 2 bases, V lost 5 bases, and 7 bases had no gene match. The germline V gene encodes CDR1 MDHEN and CDR2 SYDVKM.

The chain is built from TRBV4-2 and TRBJ1-2; perhaps TRBD1 as D (5 bases). The CDR3 loop spans 15 amino acids. Between the trimmed V and J ends, which lost 0 bases and 4 bases, there was a span of 12 bases. Per germline, CDR1 LGHNA and CDR2 YNFKEQ. CDR3 in amino acids: CASSQDFGGSYGYTF. Written as DNA, the CDR3 is TGTGCCAGCAGCCAAGATTTTGGGGGAAGCTATGGCTACACCTTC.

This clone was counted a few times. V gene TRBV18 combines with J gene TRBJ1-3; D ambiguous. Germline V gene data show CDR1 as KGHSH and CDR2 as LQKENI. The CDR3 runs to 15 residues. V shed 4 bases and J shed 4 bases, with 14 bases lying between them. The CDR3 loop reads CASSLRQEPGNTIYF. CDR3 nucleotide sequence: TGTGCCAGCTCACTCCGCCAAGAACCGGGAAACACCATATATTTT.

The V call is TRBV4-3, the J call TRBJ2-3; D remains ambiguous. The CDR3 extends over 13 amino acids. CDR1 is LGHNA and CDR2 is YSLEER in the germline V gene. Trimming shortened V by 0 bases and J by 6 bases, and 7 bases separated the two germline ends. The CDR3 DNA reads as TGCGCCAGCAGCCAAGATGAGTGGGATACGCAGTATTTT. Protein: CASSQDEWDTQYF.

This clone has a single count. V usage is TRBV24-1 and J usage is TRBJ1-1, with D uncertain. V dropped 2 bases and J dropped 2 bases, with 2 bases sitting between them. Germline V lookup: CDR1 KGHDR, CDR2 SFDVKD. This CDR3 is built from 12 residues. In nucleotides, the CDR3 is TGTGCCACCAGTGATTCTAACACTGAAGCTTTCTTT. Encoded protein: CATSDSNTEAFF.

The chain combines TRBV2 with TRBJ1-1; D remains ambiguous. Germline V CDR1 and CDR2: SNHLY, FYNNEI. The V end was cut by 4 bases, the J end by 1 base, with 7 bases between. The CDR3 contains 13 residues. CDR3 sequence (DNA): TGTGCCAGCAGTGGGACGGCGAACACTGAAGCTTTCTTT. It translates to CASSGTANTEAFF.

This rearrangement joins TRBV5-1 to TRBJ1-2, with TRBD1 identical over 8 bases. Germline V CDR1 and CDR2: SGHRS, YFSETQ. The V gene end was trimmed by 4 bases and the J gene end by 7 bases; junction bases not matched to a gene: 12. The CDR3 has 15 amino acids. As DNA, the CDR3 is TGCGCCAGCAGCCCTCCGGGACAGGCCCTCTCTGGCTACACCTTC. It translates to CASSPPGQALSGYTF.

The CDR3 DNA follows: TGCAGCGTTGAGGGGACTAGCGGGATCAACGAGCAGTACTTC. This codes for CSVEGTSGINEQYF. The chain carries TRBV29-1 and TRBJ2-7, with 13 positions matching TRBD2. The germline V gene has CDR1 SQVTM and CDR2 ANQGSEA. The CDR3 extends over 14 amino acids. Trimming at V came to 3 bases and at J to 5 bases, leaving 4 bases not matched to a gene.

The V gene is TRBV19, the J gene TRBJ2-2; TRBD2 might be the D (5 bases). The CDR3 has 16 residues. Germline CDR1 LNHDA, CDR2 SQIVND (reference sequence). Trimming removed 8 bases at V and 2 bases at J, with 18 bases between. Written as DNA, the CDR3 is TGTGCCAGTCGGTGGGATGGAGGTGGAAACACCGGGGAGCTGTTTTTT. It is translated as CASRWDGGGNTGELFF.